This T cell receptor (beta chain) was found in a study of beta chain features in type 1 diabetes. Points from the study as a whole: Shortening of TCRB CDR3s, moderate but significant, appeared in all four CD4+ subsets of Type 1 diabetes patients.

V lost 2 bases and J lost 5, with 6 bases in between. The CDR3 runs 12 residues. Germline values: CDR1 MNHNS, CDR2 SASEGT. This clone was counted a single time. Its cognate antigen is unknown. The entirety of the isolated RNA underwent reverse transcription, so expressed TCRB transcripts were sequenced. Some clones are missing from TCRdb's copy, which holds only in-frame ones; the method was immunoSEQ multiplex PCR. The profile covers 95,000 to 150,000 clones, with around a sixth appearing a single time and approximately 2.5% taken by the ten largest. This receptor was identified in a man between 18 and 29 years old with type 1 diabetes. Sequenced: central memory CD4+ T cells from blood. The chain uses TRBV6-1 and TRBJ2-5; D gene uncertain. CDR3 region: CASSEIWETQYF. Here the CDR3 DNA reads TGTGCCAGCAGTGAAATTTGGGAGACCCAGTACTTC.